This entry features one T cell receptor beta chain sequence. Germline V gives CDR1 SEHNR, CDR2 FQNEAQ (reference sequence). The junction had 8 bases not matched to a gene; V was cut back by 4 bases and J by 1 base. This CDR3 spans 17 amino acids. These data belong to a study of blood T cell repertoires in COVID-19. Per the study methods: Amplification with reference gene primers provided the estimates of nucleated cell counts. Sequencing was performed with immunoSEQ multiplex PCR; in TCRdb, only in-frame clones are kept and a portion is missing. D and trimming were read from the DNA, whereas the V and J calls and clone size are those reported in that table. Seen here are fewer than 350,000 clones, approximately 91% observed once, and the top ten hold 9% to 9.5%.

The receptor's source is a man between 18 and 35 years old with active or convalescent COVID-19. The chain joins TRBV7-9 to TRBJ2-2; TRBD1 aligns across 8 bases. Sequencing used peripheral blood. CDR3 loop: CASSSNPGTGNTGELFF. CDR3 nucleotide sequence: TGTGCCAGCAGCTCGAACCCCGGGACAGGGAACACCGGGGAGCTGTTTTTT.